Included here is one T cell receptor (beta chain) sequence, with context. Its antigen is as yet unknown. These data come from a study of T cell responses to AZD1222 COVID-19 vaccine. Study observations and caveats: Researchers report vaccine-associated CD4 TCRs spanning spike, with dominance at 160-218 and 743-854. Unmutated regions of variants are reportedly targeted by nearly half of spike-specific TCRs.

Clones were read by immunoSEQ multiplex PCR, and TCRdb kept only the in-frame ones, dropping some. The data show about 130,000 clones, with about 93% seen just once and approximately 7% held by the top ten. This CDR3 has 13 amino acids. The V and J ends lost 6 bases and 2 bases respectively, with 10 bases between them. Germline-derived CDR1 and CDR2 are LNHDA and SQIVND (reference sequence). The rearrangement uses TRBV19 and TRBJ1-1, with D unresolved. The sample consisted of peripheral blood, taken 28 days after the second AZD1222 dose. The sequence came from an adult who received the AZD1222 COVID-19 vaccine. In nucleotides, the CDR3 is TGTGCCAGTAGATGGCAGATAAACACTGAAGCTTTCTTT. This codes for CASRWQINTEAFF.